The 9 T cell receptor beta chains below were found in one sample sequenced in a study of beta chain features in type 1 diabetes. The investigators reverse transcribed all of the isolated RNA, so they sequenced expressed TCRB transcripts. TCRdb's table, derived via immunoSEQ multiplex PCR, lists solely in-frame clones and lacks some. In the table there are about 410,000 clones, approximately 13% of which are singletons. The sample taken for sequencing was naive CD4+ T cells from blood. Every receptor here comes from a man between 25 and 39 years old in good health.

V and J are TRBV7-2 and TRBJ2-5; D is unclear. V was cut by 2 bases and J by 4 bases, with 11 bases left in between. CDR1 is SGHTA and CDR2 is FQGNSA in the germline V gene. This CDR3 is built from 14 residues. CDR3: CASSLSSYRETQYF. In nucleotides, the CDR3 is TGTGCCAGCAGCTTATCGTCATACAGAGAGACCCAGTACTTC.

This clone was seen a few times. This rearrangement joins TRBV7-9 to TRBJ2-3; D gene uncertain. Trimming removed 7 bases from V and 0 bases from J, with 11 bases in between. CDR1 and CDR2 from the germline V gene are SEHNR and FQNEAQ (reference sequence). The CDR3 consists of 14 residues. CDR3 amino acids: CASMKTASTDTQYF. The CDR3 nucleotides read TGTGCCAGCATGAAGACCGCAAGCACAGATACGCAGTATTTT.

The chain employs TRBV29-1 and TRBJ2-5; weak D call: TRBD2 (6 bases). V shed 7 bases and J shed 2 bases, with 14 bases lying between them. This CDR3 region has 13 residues. CDR1 and CDR2 (germline): SQVTM, ANQGSEA. CDR3 coding DNA: TGCAGCGCTTGGCGGGACCCTCAAGAGACCCAGTACTTC. Protein product: CSAWRDPQETQYF. Looking up the rest from reference TRBV29-1 and TRBJ2-5 gives the full variable domain: SAVISQKPSRDICQRGTSLTIQCQVDSQVTMMFWYRQQPGQSLTLIATANQGSEATYESGFVIDKFPISRPNLTFSTLTVSNMSPEDSSIYLCSAWRDPQETQYFGPGTRLLVL.

This clone was seen more than once but under ten times. This chain joins TRBV7-2 and TRBJ2-3, with D perhaps TRBD2 (6 bases). V dropped 4 bases and J dropped 2 bases, with 13 bases sitting between them. Germline lookup yields CDR1 SGHTA and CDR2 FQGNSA. The length of the CDR3 is 15 residues. CDR3 nucleotides: TGTGCCAGCAGCTCTCTAGCGCCTATCACAGATACGCAGTATTTT. Residues: CASSSLAPITDTQYF.

This clone was observed a handful of times. The rearrangement links TRBV6-5 to TRBJ2-5; tentative D call: TRBD2 (7 bases). Trimming removed 2 bases at V and 5 bases at J, with 18 bases between. The CDR3 has 16 residues. Per the germline V gene, CDR1 is MNHEY and CDR2 is SVGAGI. As DNA, the CDR3 is TGTGCCAGCAGTTACGGGGGGGCTAGCGCGAGGGAGACCCAGTACTTC. Translated, it gives CASSYGGASARETQYF.

The rearrangement uses TRBV6-1 and TRBJ2-7, with no clear D. Between the trimmed V and J ends, which lost 1 base and 4 bases, there was a span of 8 bases. Germline V gene lookup returns CDR1 MNHNS and CDR2 SASEGT. This CDR3 has 13 residues. Written as DNA, the CDR3 is TGTGCCAGCAGTGAAGAGTCGGGTTACGAGCAGTACGTC. Translated: CASSEESGYEQYV.

The chain is built from TRBV27 and TRBJ2-5; 13 bases align to TRBD2. The germline gives CDR1 MNHEY, CDR2 SMNVEV (reference sequence). CDR3 length: 15 amino acids. V lost 3 bases, J lost 4 bases, and 2 bases stayed unmatched. CDR3 bases: TGTGCCAGCAGTTTGGGACTAGCGGGGAGAGAGACCCAGTACTTC. The encoded protein is CASSLGLAGRETQYF.

The table lists this clone with a few counts. The chain recombines TRBV18 with TRBJ2-7; TRBD2 matches at 7 bases. This CDR3 has 14 amino acids. Germline CDR1 and CDR2: KGHSH and LQKENI. V shed 2 bases, J shed 5 bases, and the junction held 6 bases outside the gene matches. The CDR3 loop reads CASSPRGGRNEQYF. CDR3 bases: TGTGCCAGCTCACCAAGGGGAGGGAGAAACGAGCAGTACTTC.

The table lists this clone with many counts. V gene TRBV28 combines with J gene TRBJ2-7; D is uncertain. The germline V gene encodes CDR1 MDHEN and CDR2 SYDVKM. The V gene lost 10 bases and the J gene lost 3 bases, with 19 bases spanning the gap. The CDR3 has 14 residues. As DNA, the CDR3 is TGTGCCACCCAACCCAGTCTGGCAGGCTACGAGCAGTACGTC. Translated, it gives CATQPSLAGYEQYV.